A selection of T cell receptor beta chains follows, all from one sample in a study of T cell repertoires in cytomegalovirus infection. MiXCR, applied by TCRdb to the reads, yields one record per CDR3 protein. The sample carries around 270,000 distinct CDR3 sequences, less than 9.5% recorded once. The sequencing input was PBMCs. Receptors were obtained from a human donor in good health (CMV status not recorded). Some clones in this sample may be carry-over from other donors' samples. Both conserved end residues are part of each CDR3. A D gene is named only where the DNA matches it firmly. The size entry is marked missing in some rows and otherwise reads once, few, many or a size class.

V	D	J	size	CDR3	DNA
TRBV28	-	TRBJ1-5	many	CASRTQGTNQPQHF	TGTGCCAGCAGAACGCAGGGGACAAATCAGCCCCAGCATTTT
TRBV11-3	-	TRBJ1-1	-	CASNKESGTEAFF	TGTGCCAGCAACAAGGAGTCCGGGACAGAAGCTTTCTTT
TRBV19	-	TRBJ2-7	-	CASSPGLFYEQYF	TGTGCCAGTAGTCCCGGACTGTTCTACGAGCAGTACTTC
TRBV7-2	-	TRBJ1-1	many	CASSLVTGNTEAFF	TGTGCCAGCAGCTTAGTGACAGGGAACACTGAAGCTTTCTTT
TRBV9	-	TRBJ2-1	-	CASSVAASWGEQFF	TGTGCCAGCAGCGTAGCCGCGAGCTGGGGTGAGCAGTTCTTC
TRBV28	-	TRBJ2-7	few	CASSLRTISYEQYF	TGTGCCAGCAGTCTTCGGACTATCTCCTACGAGCAGTACTTC
TRBV7-2	TRBD1	TRBJ1-5	many	CASSTRQGGQPQHF	TGTGCCAGCAGCACAAGACAGGGCGGCCAGCCCCAGCATTTT
TRBV19	-	TRBJ1-5	many	CASSMLGSNQPQHF	TGTGCCAGTAGTATGCTGGGGAGCAATCAGCCCCAGCATTTT
TRBV14	-	TRBJ1-6	many	CASSLLGGSYNSPLHF	TGTGCCAGCAGCCTATTGGGGGGCTCCTATAATTCACCCCTCCACTTT
TRBV28	TRBD1	TRBJ1-2	few	CASSSTGTGDYGYTF	TGTGCCAGCAGTTCGACCGGGACAGGAGACTATGGCTACACCTTC
TRBV7-2	TRBD1	TRBJ1-1	many	CASSLVRGPTEAFF	TGTGCCAGCAGCTTAGTCAGGGGGCCAACTGAAGCTTTCTTT
TRBV20-1	TRBD2	TRBJ2-7	once	CSAGTSGSYEQYF	TGCAGTGCGGGGACTAGCGGCTCCTACGAGCAGTACTTC
TRBV6-1	-	TRBJ2-7	many	CASMETMDRSYEQYF	TGTGCCAGCATGGAAACCATGGACCGCTCCTACGAGCAGTACTTC
TRBV4-3	-	TRBJ2-5	many	CASSQDLGGGRETQYF	TGCGCCAGCAGCCAAGATCTGGGGGGGGGCCGGGAGACCCAGTACTTC
TRBV7-9	TRBD1	TRBJ2-7	-	CASSFVPGQDSYEQYF	TGTGCCAGCAGCTTCGTACCGGGACAGGACTCCTACGAGCAGTACTTC
TRBV7-2	-	TRBJ2-7	many	CASSLGGYKDEQYF	TGTGCCAGCAGCTTAGGAGGGTATAAGGACGAGCAGTACTTC
TRBV5-5	-	TRBJ1-1	many	CASSRPGGGGGTEAFF	TGTGCCAGCAGCCGACCTGGGGGCGGGGGGGGAACTGAAGCTTTCTTT
TRBV7-2	TRBD1	TRBJ1-5	many	CASSSGQGGNQPQHF	TGTGCCAGCAGCTCGGGACAGGGAGGGAATCAGCCCCAGCATTTT
TRBV28	-	TRBJ1-4	many	CASSLGVNEKLFF	TGTGCCAGCAGTTTAGGCGTTAATGAAAAACTGTTTTTT
TRBV12-3/TRBV12-4	TRBD1	TRBJ1-2	-	CASISQGGAGYTF	TGTGCCAGCATCTCCCAGGGGGGCGCGGGCTACACCTTC
TRBV4-3	-	TRBJ2-6	few	CASSQDLRDTNSGANVLTF	TGCGCCAGCAGCCAAGACCTCCGGGACACGAACTCTGGGGCCAACGTCCTGACTTTC
TRBV7-2	TRBD1	TRBJ2-7	many	CASSFTGANEQYF	TGTGCCAGCAGCTTTACAGGGGCCAACGAGCAGTACTTC
TRBV7-2	TRBD2	TRBJ2-3	many	CASSLGSGGAKTDTQYF	TGTGCCAGCAGCCTGGGGTCCGGGGGGGCCAAAACAGATACGCAGTATTTT
TRBV7-2	-	TRBJ1-1	many	CASSLFTEAFF	TGTGCCAGCAGCTTATTCACTGAAGCTTTCTTT
TRBV19	-	TRBJ1-3	many	CASTPSGPGNTIYF	TGTGCCAGTACACCCTCTGGTCCTGGAAACACCATATATTTT
TRBV2	TRBD2	TRBJ2-3	-	CASSEVGREFADTQYF	TGTGCCAGCAGTGAAGTAGGGCGGGAGTTCGCAGATACGCAGTATTTT
TRBV20-1	-	TRBJ1-5	few	CSARREQGPQPQHF	TGCAGTGCTAGGCGGGAGCAGGGTCCTCAGCCCCAGCATTTT
TRBV20-1	-	TRBJ1-5	many	CSARDWAGSNQPQHF	TGCAGTGCTAGAGATTGGGCAGGGAGCAATCAGCCCCAGCATTTT
TRBV6-6	TRBD2	TRBJ2-1	few	CASLLAASSYNEQFF	TGTGCCAGCCTACTAGCGGCGAGCTCCTACAATGAGCAGTTCTTC